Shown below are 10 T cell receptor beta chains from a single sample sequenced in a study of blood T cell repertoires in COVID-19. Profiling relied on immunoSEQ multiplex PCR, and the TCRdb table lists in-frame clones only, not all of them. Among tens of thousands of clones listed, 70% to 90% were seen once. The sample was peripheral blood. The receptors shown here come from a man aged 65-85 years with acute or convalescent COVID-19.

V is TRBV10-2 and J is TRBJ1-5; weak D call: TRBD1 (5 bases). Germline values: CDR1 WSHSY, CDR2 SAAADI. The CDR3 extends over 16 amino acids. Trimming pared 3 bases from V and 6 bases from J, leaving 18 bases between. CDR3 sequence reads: CASSDSQILQGQPQHF. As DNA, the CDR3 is TGCGCCAGCAGTGATTCCCAGATCCTTCAGGGTCAGCCCCAGCATTTT.

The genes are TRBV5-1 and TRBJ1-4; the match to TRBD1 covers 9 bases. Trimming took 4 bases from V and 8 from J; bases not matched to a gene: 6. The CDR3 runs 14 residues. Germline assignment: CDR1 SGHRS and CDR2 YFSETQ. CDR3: CASSMGTGREKLFF. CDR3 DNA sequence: TGCGCCAGCAGCATGGGGACAGGGAGAGAAAAACTGTTTTTT.

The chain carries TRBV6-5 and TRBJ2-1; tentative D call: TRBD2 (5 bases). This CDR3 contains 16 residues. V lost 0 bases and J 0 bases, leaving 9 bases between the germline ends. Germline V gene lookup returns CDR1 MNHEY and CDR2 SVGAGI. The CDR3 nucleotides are TGTGCCAGCAGTTACTCGAGCGGTAACTCCTACAATGAGCAGTTCTTC. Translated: CASSYSSGNSYNEQFF.

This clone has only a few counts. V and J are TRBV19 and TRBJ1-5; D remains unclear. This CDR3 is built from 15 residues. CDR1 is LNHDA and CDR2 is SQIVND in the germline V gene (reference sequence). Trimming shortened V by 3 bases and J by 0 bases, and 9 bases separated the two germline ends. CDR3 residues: CASSIEVNSNQPQHF. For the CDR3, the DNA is TGTGCCAGTAGTATCGAGGTGAATAGCAATCAGCCCCAGCATTTT.

The CDR3: CASSLRGGTDTQYF. CDR3 nucleotide sequence: TGTGCCAGCAGCCTCAGGGGTGGGACAGATACGCAGTATTTT. The genes are TRBV7-6 and TRBJ2-3; possibly TRBD1 for D (6 bases). CDR1 and CDR2 from the germline V gene are SGHVS and FNYEAQ. V was cut by 5 bases and J by 3 bases, with 12 bases left in between. CDR3 length equals 14 residues.

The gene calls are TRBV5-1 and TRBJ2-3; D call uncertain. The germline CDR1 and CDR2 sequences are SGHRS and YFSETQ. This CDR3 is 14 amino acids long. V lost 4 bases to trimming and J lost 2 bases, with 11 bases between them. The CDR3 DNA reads TGCGCCAGCAGCCGTCTAACCGTCACAGATACGCAGTATTTT. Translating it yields CASSRLTVTDTQYF.

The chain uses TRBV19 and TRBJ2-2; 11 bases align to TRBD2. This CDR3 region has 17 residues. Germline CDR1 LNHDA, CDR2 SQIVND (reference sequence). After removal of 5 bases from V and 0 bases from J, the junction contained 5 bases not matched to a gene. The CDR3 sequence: CASSEIAGGPNTGELFF. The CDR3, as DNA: TGTGCCAGTAGTGAAATAGCGGGAGGGCCGAACACCGGGGAGCTGTTTTTT.

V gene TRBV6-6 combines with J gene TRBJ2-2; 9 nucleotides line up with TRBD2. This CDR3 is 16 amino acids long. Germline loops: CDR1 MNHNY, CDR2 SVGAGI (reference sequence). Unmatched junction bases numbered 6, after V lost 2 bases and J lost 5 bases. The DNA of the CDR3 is TGTGCCAGCAGTTACGGTAGCGGGAGAGGTACCGGGGAGCTGTTTTTT. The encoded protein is CASSYGSGRGTGELFF.

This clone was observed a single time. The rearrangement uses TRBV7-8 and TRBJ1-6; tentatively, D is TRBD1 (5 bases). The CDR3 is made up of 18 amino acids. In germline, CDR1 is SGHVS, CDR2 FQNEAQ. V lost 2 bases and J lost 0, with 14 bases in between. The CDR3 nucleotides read TGTGCCAGCAGCTTAAGGGGTACAGTCAGCTCCTATAATTCACCCCTCCACTTT. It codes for CASSLRGTVSSYNSPLHF.

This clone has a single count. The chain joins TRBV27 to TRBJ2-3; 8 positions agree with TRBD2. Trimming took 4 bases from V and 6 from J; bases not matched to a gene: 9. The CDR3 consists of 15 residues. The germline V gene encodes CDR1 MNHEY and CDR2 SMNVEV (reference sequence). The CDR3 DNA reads TGTGCCAGCAGTTCCTGGACTAGCAATGGCGATACGCAGTATTTT. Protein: CASSSWTSNGDTQYF.